This T cell receptor beta chain derives from a study of blood T cell repertoires in COVID-19 (dated by TCRdb to 2020 to 2022). At the level of the whole study: The collaborator samples originated in the United States, Italy and Spain and spanned the acute and convalescent phases of COVID-19. The dataset comprised deeply sampled blood TCRbeta repertoires from subjects exposed to, actively infected with, or recovered from COVID-19. The sample metadata nearly always contained a de-identified subject ID, COVID-19 status, age in years and sex. The repertoires were made available in a free public database intended to serve as a resource for research on the immune response to SARS-CoV-2. The prospective study material was composed of cDNA or gDNA derived from T cells, B-cell-depleted T cells, or PBMCs. The samples were drawn from the first 160 participants of the ongoing ImmuneRACE study and from over 950 subjects provided by 6 global collaborators. HLA class I and class II types, where available, came from metadata supplied by the sample provider rather than from assay-based typing. Study-level results and caveats: Clinical and demographic metadata were provided uncurated, with the amount varying by source and participant.

TCRbeta CDR3 regions were amplified from genomic DNA using the immunoSEQ Assay, a bias-controlled multiplex PCR. In the paper's pipeline: Nucleated cell counts per sample were estimated from amplification of reference gene primers within the assay. To quantify the absolute abundance of each unique TCRbeta CDR3 rearrangement, sequence reads were collapsed and filtered. For each sample, productive Simpson clonality was calculated as the square root of Simpson's diversity index across productive rearrangements. TCRdb's version of the immuneACCESS table is confined to in-frame rearrangements and falls short of the full clone set. An unresolved V gene accounts for under half of the shortfall where checked; the remainder is of unknown origin. V and J calls and clone size are given by that table; D and trimming were obtained from the DNA. For this sample the table gives roughly 230,000 clones, of which roughly 80% were detected only once. The leading ten clones occupy approximately 7% of the sample.

On this clone itself: Its antigen has not been determined. No base quality values were provided; no much bigger clone lies one nucleotide off.

Whole blood was collected in K2EDTA tubes by collaborating institutions according to the institutions' own protocols. For TCRbeta analysis, collaborators shipped samples in one of three forms: frozen whole blood, isolated PBMCs, or DNA extracted from either of those sample types. Reading from cysteine to phenylalanine, the CDR3 counts 11 amino acids. Only the CDR3 region is kept as DNA, spanning 33 bases read in frame from base 1. Trimming removed 6 bases from V and 7 bases from J, leaving 7 bases between the germline ends. Source material: peripheral blood. The receptor was derived from a woman between 45 and 65 years old with acute or convalescent COVID-19. The rearranged chain carries TRBV12-3 or TRBV12-4 and TRBJ2-1; the D gene lacks a confident call. CDR3 protein: CASSPLNEQFF. The DNA sequence is TGTGCCAGCAGCCCGTTAAATGAGCAGTTCTTC.